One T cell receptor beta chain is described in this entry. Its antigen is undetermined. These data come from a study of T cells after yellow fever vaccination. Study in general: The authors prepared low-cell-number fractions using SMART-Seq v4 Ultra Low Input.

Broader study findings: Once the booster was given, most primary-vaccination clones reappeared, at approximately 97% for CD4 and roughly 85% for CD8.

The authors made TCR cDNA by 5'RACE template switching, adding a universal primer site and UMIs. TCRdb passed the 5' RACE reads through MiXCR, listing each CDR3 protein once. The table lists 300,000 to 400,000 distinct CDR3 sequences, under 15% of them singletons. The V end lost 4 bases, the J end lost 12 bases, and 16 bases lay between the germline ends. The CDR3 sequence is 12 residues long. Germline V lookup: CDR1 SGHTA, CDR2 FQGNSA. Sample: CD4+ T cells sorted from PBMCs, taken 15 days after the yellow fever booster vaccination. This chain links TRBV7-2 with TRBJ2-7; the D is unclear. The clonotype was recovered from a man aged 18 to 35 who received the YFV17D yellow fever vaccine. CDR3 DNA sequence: TGTGCCAGCAGCTCCGGGTCACGGCGGCTGTACTTC. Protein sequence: CASSSGSRRLYF.